This entry is about one T cell receptor beta chain. Its antigen remains unidentified. Germline trimming cut 3 bases from V and 5 bases from J; bases unmatched to any gene: 4. The germline V gene has CDR1 KGHSH and CDR2 LQKENI. The length of the CDR3 is 14 residues. The source of the sample is a study of cytomegalovirus exposure and HLA in healthy donors. The overall study: The roughly 120 validation repertoires matched the approximately 700 first-cohort repertoires in platform, a later analysis reported.

Sequenced by immunoSEQ multiplex PCR; TCRdb stores in-frame clones only, minus some. The table includes about 73,000 clones, roughly 93% detected once. Findings and limits, study-wide: According to the study, around 180 TCR beta chains were cytomegalovirus-associated. In a later analysis, first-cohort TCR clusters were found to tend to co-occur in the 90 to 150 validation repertoires.

Sequencing was done on a sample of PBMCs. This chain links TRBV18 with TRBJ1-2; 9 bases are a match to TRBD1. The sequence was obtained from a woman younger than 35 in good health and CMV-seropositive. The CDR3 is CASSPGQGGYGYTF. DNA of the CDR3: TGTGCCAGCTCACCGGGACAGGGTGGGTATGGCTACACCTTC.